The 2 T cell receptor beta chains below were found in one sample sequenced in a study of T-cell reconstitution after alpha-beta-depleted transplantation in children. Unique molecular identifiers were used to barcode this TCRbeta library. Each CDR3 protein gets one entry after TCRdb re-called the PCR reads with MiXCR. Here the sample spans about a million distinct CDR3 sequences, about 26% being singletons. The starting material was PBMCs, mostly from graft donor cells, obtained 360 days after TCRalphabeta/CD19-depleted stem cell transplant. These receptors all come from a boy in the first two years of life who had a stem cell transplant for SCID, so the T cells may come from the graft donor.

The chain uses TRBV7-6 and TRBJ1-6, with 7 bases fitting TRBD1. V lost 5 bases, J lost 8 bases, and 15 bases stayed unmatched. CDR1 and CDR2 (germline): SGHVS, FNYEAQ. The CDR3 has 17 residues. The CDR3 reads CASSRGTVHLRDSPLHF. CDR3 sequence (DNA): TGTGCCAGCAGCCGCGGGACAGTTCACTTGCGGGATTCACCCCTCCACTTT. Filled out from reference TRBV7-6 and TRBJ1-6, the complete variable domain reads GAGVSQSPRYKVTKRGQDVALRCDPISGHVSLYWYRQALGQGPEFLTYFNYEAQQDKSGLPNDRFSAERPEGSISTLTIQRTEQRDSAMYRCASSRGTVHLRDSPLHFGNGTRLTVT.

The DNA for the CDR3 is TGCAGTGCTAGAGCTGGATTGGATACGCAGTATTTT. The encoded protein is CSARAGLDTQYF. J is TRBJ2-3 and V is TRBV20-1; D ambiguous. V gave up 1 base and J gave up 6 bases, with 8 bases separating them. Germline-derived CDR1 and CDR2 are DFQATT and SNEGSKA (reference sequence). The CDR3 is made up of 12 amino acids.